A selection of T cell receptor beta chains follows, all from one sample in a study of blood T cell repertoires in COVID-19. The data were produced by immunoSEQ multiplex PCR, yet TCRdb's version contains in-frame clones alone and is incomplete. The sample yields around 200,000 clones, approximately 86% seen once. Source material: PBMCs or T cells enriched from blood (not recorded which). These receptor sequences come from a woman aged 25-40 years who had been exposed to COVID-19. CDR3s include the opening cysteine and the closing phenylalanine or tryptophan. Each record gives: clone size, D gene, V gene, J gene, CDR3 protein, CDR3 DNA. The D gene is left open where the match is weak. Clone size is shown for a subset of rows, as once, few, many or a class of expanded clone.

size: few
D: -
V: TRBV2
J: TRBJ1-4
CDR3: CASSSPGQKNEKLFF
DNA: TGTGCCAGCAGTAGTCCTGGACAGAAGAATGAAAAACTGTTTTTT

size: -
D: -
V: TRBV7-9
J: TRBJ2-3
CDR3: CASSRVPPQGLRATDTQYF
DNA: TGTGCCAGCAGCCGAGTTCCCCCACAGGGATTGAGGGCCACAGATACGCAGTATTTT

size: -
D: -
V: TRBV9
J: TRBJ2-2
CDR3: CASSVAQAGQAGELFF
DNA: TGTGCCAGCAGCGTAGCTCAGGCGGGGCAGGCCGGGGAGCTGTTTTTT

size: -
D: TRBD2
V: TRBV5-1
J: TRBJ2-7
CDR3: CASSPTSDLYEQYF
DNA: TGCGCCAGCAGCCCTACTAGCGACCTTTACGAGCAGTACTTC

size: -
D: -
V: TRBV2
J: TRBJ1-6
CDR3: CASSEIASPLHF
DNA: TGTGCCAGCAGTGAAATCGCGTCACCCCTCCACTTT

size: -
D: -
V: TRBV10-1
J: TRBJ1-1
CDR3: CASRFGDRKATEAFF
DNA: TGCGCCAGCAGGTTTGGAGACCGAAAGGCCACTGAAGCTTTCTTT

size: -
D: -
V: TRBV10-3
J: TRBJ2-1
CDR3: CAIRQGGYLNEQFF
DNA: TGTGCCATCAGGCAGGGGGGATACCTCAATGAGCAGTTCTTC

size: -
D: -
V: TRBV7-8
J: TRBJ2-7
CDR3: CASSPGTFYEQYF
DNA: TGTGCCAGCAGCCCGGGGACTTTCTACGAGCAGTACTTC

size: -
D: TRBD1
V: TRBV30
J: TRBJ2-5
CDR3: CAWRKTGLGQETQYF
DNA: TGTGCCTGGAGAAAGACAGGGTTGGGGCAAGAGACCCAGTACTTC

size: -
D: TRBD1
V: TRBV5-1
J: TRBJ2-7
CDR3: CASSAGTGKSEQYF
DNA: TGCGCCAGCAGCGCAGGGACAGGGAAAAGTGAGCAGTACTTC

size: -
D: TRBD1
V: TRBV18
J: TRBJ1-1
CDR3: CASSPIRQGARWTEAFF
DNA: TGTGCCAGCTCACCAATCAGACAGGGGGCGCGTTGGACTGAAGCTTTCTTT

size: -
D: -
V: TRBV9
J: TRBJ2-2
CDR3: CASSVHRGGGELFF
DNA: TGTGCCAGCAGCGTACACCGGGGAGGCGGGGAGCTGTTTTTT

size: once
D: TRBD1
V: TRBV19
J: TRBJ1-3
CDR3: CASSMPRTGGGNTIYF
DNA: TGTGCCAGTAGTATGCCCCGGACAGGGGGTGGAAACACCATATATTTT

size: -
D: TRBD1
V: TRBV5-1
J: TRBJ2-5
CDR3: CASSPGTGGGETQYF
DNA: TGCGCCAGCAGCCCGGGGACAGGGGGCGGCGAGACCCAGTACTTC

size: -
D: -
V: TRBV2
J: TRBJ1-5
CDR3: CASSSTGPNQPQHF
DNA: TGTGCCAGCAGTTCCACAGGCCCCAATCAGCCCCAGCATTTT

size: few
D: -
V: TRBV9
J: TRBJ1-3
CDR3: CASSGRGRVNTIYF
DNA: TGTGCCAGCAGCGGCAGGGGTCGAGTAAACACCATATATTTT

size: -
D: -
V: TRBV27
J: TRBJ1-6
CDR3: CASTLLGGNSPLHF
DNA: TGTGCCAGCACCCTATTGGGGGGGAATTCACCCCTCCACTTT

size: -
D: -
V: TRBV27
J: TRBJ2-2
CDR3: CASKPGDLRTGELFF
DNA: TGTGCCAGCAAACCAGGGGATCTACGGACCGGGGAGCTGTTTTTT

size: -
D: -
V: TRBV30
J: TRBJ2-1
CDR3: CAWRGRGSVFF
DNA: TGTGCCTGGAGAGGACGGGGGAGTGTGTTCTTC

size: once
D: -
V: TRBV9
J: TRBJ2-7
CDR3: CASSGRQSYEQYF
DNA: TGTGCCAGCAGCGGGAGACAGTCCTACGAGCAGTACTTC

size: -
D: -
V: TRBV11-2
J: TRBJ1-6
CDR3: CASSLDSRLTSYNSPLHF
DNA: TGTGCCAGCAGCTTAGATTCTCGGTTAACCTCCTATAATTCACCCCTCCACTTT

size: -
D: TRBD2
V: TRBV5-1
J: TRBJ2-2
CDR3: CASSPGTSGGIGELFF
DNA: TGCGCCAGCAGCCCCGGGACTAGCGGGGGTATCGGGGAGCTGTTTTTT

size: -
D: TRBD2
V: TRBV3-1/TRBV3-2
J: TRBJ2-7
CDR3: CASSLTSGGARVSDEQYF
DNA: TGTGCCAGCAGTCTTACCAGCGGGGGGGCTCGTGTTTCGGACGAGCAGTACTTC

size: -
D: -
V: TRBV6-5
J: TRBJ2-3
CDR3: CASTQTRSTDTQYF
DNA: TGTGCCAGCACCCAGACCAGGAGCACAGATACGCAGTATTTT

size: -
D: -
V: TRBV11-3
J: TRBJ2-3
CDR3: CASSLGDSSTDTQYF
DNA: TGTGCCAGCAGCTTAGGAGACAGTAGCACAGATACGCAGTATTTT

size: -
D: -
V: TRBV24-1
J: TRBJ2-3
CDR3: CATSDSRRGQTTSDTQYF
DNA: TGTGCCACCAGTGACTCCAGGCGGGGACAGACCACCTCAGATACGCAGTATTTT

size: -
D: -
V: TRBV15
J: TRBJ1-6
CDR3: CATSARKGGEGASPLHF
DNA: TGTGCCACCAGCGCCCGTAAGGGGGGGGAGGGTGCTTCACCCCTCCACTTT

size: -
D: -
V: TRBV5-6
J: TRBJ2-7
CDR3: CASSSGGIPYEQYF
DNA: TGTGCCAGCAGCTCAGGCGGGATCCCCTACGAGCAGTACTTC

size: once
D: TRBD1
V: TRBV30
J: TRBJ1-5
CDR3: CAWSGTGVAQPQHF
DNA: TGTGCCTGGAGCGGAACAGGGGTAGCTCAGCCCCAGCATTTT

size: -
D: -
V: TRBV15
J: TRBJ1-1
CDR3: CATSNPVNTEAFF
DNA: TGTGCCACCAGCAACCCAGTGAACACTGAAGCTTTCTTT

size: -
D: TRBD2
V: TRBV10-1
J: TRBJ2-3
CDR3: CASSEGTSGTTDTQYF
DNA: TGCGCCAGCAGTGAAGGGACTAGCGGGACCACAGATACGCAGTATTTT

size: -
D: -
V: TRBV19
J: TRBJ1-4
CDR3: CASSIGSNEKLFF
DNA: TGTGCCAGTAGTATTGGGAGTAATGAAAAACTGTTTTTT

size: -
D: TRBD1
V: TRBV6-5
J: TRBJ1-1
CDR3: CASSARDRALEAFF
DNA: TGTGCCAGCAGCGCACGAGACAGGGCACTTGAAGCTTTCTTT

size: -
D: -
V: TRBV2
J: TRBJ2-7
CDR3: CASSELGGPYEQYF
DNA: TGTGCCAGCAGTGAACTCGGAGGACCATACGAGCAGTACTTC

size: -
D: TRBD1
V: TRBV15
J: TRBJ2-1
CDR3: CATSRAIQGAVDEQFF
DNA: TGTGCCACCAGCAGAGCTATCCAGGGGGCTGTTGATGAGCAGTTCTTC

size: -
D: TRBD1
V: TRBV5-1
J: TRBJ1-1
CDR3: CASSADRVGEAFF
DNA: TGCGCCAGCAGCGCAGACAGGGTTGGTGAAGCTTTCTTT

size: -
D: -
V: TRBV30
J: TRBJ1-2
CDR3: CAWTPQGPLGYTF
DNA: TGTGCCTGGACGCCGCAGGGGCCGCTGGGCTACACCTTC

size: -
D: TRBD2
V: TRBV12-3/TRBV12-4
J: TRBJ2-1
CDR3: CASSRTRRFF
DNA: TGTGCCAGCAGTAGGACTAGGAGGTTCTTC

size: -
D: -
V: TRBV2
J: TRBJ1-6
CDR3: CASSEQALYLSSPLHF
DNA: TGTGCCAGCAGTGAACAGGCCCTATATTTGAGTTCACCCCTCCACTTT

size: -
D: TRBD1
V: TRBV2
J: TRBJ1-2
CDR3: CASRPRDRPNYGYTF
DNA: TGTGCCAGCAGACCCCGGGACAGGCCTAACTATGGCTACACCTTC

size: -
D: -
V: TRBV7-8
J: TRBJ2-1
CDR3: CASSLVEWTVKNNEQFF
DNA: TGTGCCAGCAGCTTAGTAGAATGGACAGTAAAGAACAATGAGCAGTTCTTC

size: -
D: -
V: TRBV9
J: TRBJ1-3
CDR3: CASSSTGSSGNTIYF
DNA: TGTGCCAGCAGTAGCACAGGGAGCTCTGGAAACACCATATATTTT

size: -
D: -
V: TRBV9
J: TRBJ2-1
CDR3: CASSVAEGPGRNEQFF
DNA: TGTGCCAGCAGCGTAGCGGAGGGCCCGGGTCGGAATGAGCAGTTCTTC

size: -
D: -
V: TRBV2
J: TRBJ2-2
CDR3: CASTEGRTLGELFF
DNA: TGTGCCAGCACGGAGGGGCGCACATTGGGGGAGCTGTTTTTT

size: -
D: TRBD1
V: TRBV6-1
J: TRBJ1-1
CDR3: CASRQGVAEAFF
DNA: TGTGCCAGCAGACAGGGGGTCGCTGAAGCTTTCTTT

size: -
D: TRBD1
V: TRBV2
J: TRBJ1-3
CDR3: CASSREQGAAGNTIYF
DNA: TGTGCCAGCAGTAGAGAACAGGGGGCGGCTGGAAACACCATATATTTT

size: few
D: -
V: TRBV4-2
J: TRBJ2-3
CDR3: CASSHRAQRRGGAPDTQYF
DNA: TGTGCCAGCAGCCATAGGGCCCAAAGAAGGGGCGGGGCCCCCGATACGCAGTATTTT

size: -
D: TRBD1
V: TRBV27
J: TRBJ1-2
CDR3: CASGRTGSYSGYTF
DNA: TGTGCCAGCGGTCGGACAGGATCCTATTCCGGCTACACCTTC

size: -
D: -
V: TRBV5-6
J: TRBJ1-6
CDR3: CASSFRNSPLHF
DNA: TGTGCCAGCAGCTTTCGTAATTCACCCCTCCACTTT